These 9 T cell receptor beta chains were sequenced from one sample in a study of read filtering for tumor transcriptome and immune sequencing. The library was built from 400 ng RNA with molecular barcoded adaptors for alpha/delta and beta/gamma chains. TCRdb re-called the reads through MiXCR, storing one row per CDR3 protein. This table has over 45,000 distinct CDR3 sequences, 9.5% to 15% appearing once. Sequencing was carried out using a population of CD138-negative cells sorted from bone marrow. These receptor sequences come from a donor aged 40 or older with multiple myeloma.

Remarks on this clonotype: This likely stems from a read error, as it lies one base from a far larger clone. The rearrangement joins TRBV6-6 to TRBJ2-3, with TRBD2 identical over 13 bases. Germline V CDR1 and CDR2: MNHNY, SVGAGI (reference sequence). The CDR3 contains 17 residues. This CDR3 is CASSYRLAGGSTDAQYF. CDR3 DNA: TGTGCCAGCAGTTATCGACTAGCGGGAGGATCGACAGATGCGCAGTATTTT.

Concerning this clonotype: A read error may explain this, as a much larger clone is one base away. This CDR3 fails to terminate in the conserved phenylalanine or tryptophan, so it likely reflects a read error. V usage is TRBV7-9 and J usage is TRBJ2-1; D unclear. The J call may be wrong; the DNA end is better matched by TRBJ2-5. The CDR3 runs to 12 residues. CDR1 is SEHNR and CDR2 is FQNEAQ in the germline V gene (reference sequence). The CDR3 loop is CASSLLVETQYS. The CDR3 DNA reads TGTGCCAGCAGCTTACTAGTGGAGACCCAGTACTCC.

On this clonotype: A much larger clone differs from this one at a single base, so this may be a read error. This chain connects TRBV4-1 to TRBJ2-1, with 11 bases matching TRBD1. Germline lookup yields CDR1 MGHRA and CDR2 YSYEKL. This CDR3 has 15 residues. This chain's CDR3 is CASSQAGQGGNGQFF. In nucleotides, the CDR3 is TGCGCCAGCAGCCAAGCGGGACAGGGGGGGAATGGGCAGTTCTTC.

This sequence joins TRBV6-5 and TRBJ2-2; the D gene is possibly TRBD1 (6 bases). V lost 4 bases and J lost 4, with 13 bases in between. The CDR3 sequence is 15 residues long. CDR1 is MNHEY and CDR2 is SVGAGI in the germline V gene. The CDR3 loop is CASSLRTDPTGELFF. CDR3 bases: TGTGCCAGCAGTTTGAGGACAGACCCCACCGGGGAGCTGTTTTTT.

This clonotype has ten or more counts. The rearrangement links TRBV28 to TRBJ1-5; 11 bases match TRBD1. V shed 7 bases, J shed 4 bases, and the junction held 6 bases outside the gene matches. The CDR3 runs to 15 residues. Looked up from germline, CDR1 is MDHEN and CDR2 is SYDVKM. Written as DNA, the CDR3 is TGTGCCAGCAAAGGGGACAGGGGGGGAAATCAGCCCCAGCATTTT. It codes for CASKGDRGGNQPQHF.

This clonotype was recorded at least ten times. The V gene is TRBV30, the J gene TRBJ2-5; D tentatively reads TRBD1 or TRBD2 (5 bases each). V lost 5 bases and J lost 4, with 14 bases in between. CDR3 length: 13 residues. CDR1 GTSNPN and CDR2 SVGIG come from the germline V gene (reference sequence). The CDR3 protein is CAWRGRGRETQYF. The CDR3 region has the DNA TGTGCCTGGCGCGGACGGGGACGAGAGACCCAGTACTTC.

Only a few counts were recorded for this clonotype. The gene calls are TRBV11-2 and TRBJ2-2; D might be TRBD2 (6 bases). Germline assignment: CDR1 SGHAT and CDR2 FQNNGV. The CDR3 covers 15 residues. Trimming stripped 3 bases from V and 1 base from J, with 9 bases between. The CDR3 region has the DNA TGTGCCAGCAGCTTGATGCGGGGGAACACCGGGGAGCTGTTTTTT. It specifies CASSLMRGNTGELFF.

About this clonotype itself: This likely stems from a read error, as it lies one base from a far larger clone. The rearrangement uses TRBV6-5 and TRBJ2-1, with a tentative D call TRBD1 (5 bases). Germline V gives CDR1 MNHEY, CDR2 SVGAGI. The CDR3 contains 10 residues. The V and J ends lost 5 bases and 12 bases respectively, with 8 bases between them. The CDR3 protein is CASSRTRQFF. Here the CDR3 DNA reads TGTGCCAGCAGTCGGACACGGCAGTTCTTC.

This clonotype came up many times. The CDR3 sequence is CSGGDTGELFF. The CDR3 region has the DNA TGCAGCGGGGGGGACACCGGGGAGCTGTTTTTT. This chain joins TRBV29-1 and TRBJ2-2; TRBD2 might be the D (6 bases). This CDR3 has 11 residues. The V gene's germline CDR1 is SQVTM and CDR2 ANQGSEA. V gave up 7 bases and J gave up 3 bases, with 6 bases separating them.